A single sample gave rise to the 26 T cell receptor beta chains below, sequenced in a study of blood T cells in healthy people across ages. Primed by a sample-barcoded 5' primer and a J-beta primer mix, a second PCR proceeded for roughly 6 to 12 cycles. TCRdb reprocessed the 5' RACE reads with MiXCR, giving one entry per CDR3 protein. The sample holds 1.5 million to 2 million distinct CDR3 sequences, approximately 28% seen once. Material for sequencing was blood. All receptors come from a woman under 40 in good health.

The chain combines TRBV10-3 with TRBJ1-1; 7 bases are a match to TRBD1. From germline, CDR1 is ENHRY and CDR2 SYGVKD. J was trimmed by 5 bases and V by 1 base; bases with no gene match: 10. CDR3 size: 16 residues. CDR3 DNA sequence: TGTGCCATCAGTGAGTTGCAGACAGGGAGCCGGACTGAAGCTTTCTTT. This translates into CAISELQTGSRTEAFF.

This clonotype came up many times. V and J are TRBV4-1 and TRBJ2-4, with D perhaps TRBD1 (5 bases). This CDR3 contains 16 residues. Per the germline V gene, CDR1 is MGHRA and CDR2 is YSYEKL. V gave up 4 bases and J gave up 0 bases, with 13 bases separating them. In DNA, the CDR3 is TGCGCCAGCAGCCCTAGGGGCAGACTAGCCAAAAACATTCAGTACTTC. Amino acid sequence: CASSPRGRLAKNIQYF.

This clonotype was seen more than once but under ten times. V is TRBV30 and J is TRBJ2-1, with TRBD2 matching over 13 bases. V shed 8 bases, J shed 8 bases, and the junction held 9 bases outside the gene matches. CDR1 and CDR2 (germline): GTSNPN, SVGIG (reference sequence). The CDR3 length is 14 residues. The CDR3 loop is CATRTSGSRDEQFF. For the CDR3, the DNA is TGTGCCACAAGGACTAGCGGGAGCCGGGATGAGCAGTTCTTC.

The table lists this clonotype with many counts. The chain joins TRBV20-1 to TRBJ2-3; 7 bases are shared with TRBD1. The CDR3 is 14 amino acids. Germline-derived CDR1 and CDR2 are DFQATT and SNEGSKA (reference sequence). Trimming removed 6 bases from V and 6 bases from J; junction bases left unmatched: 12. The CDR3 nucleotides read TGCAGTGCCACCACCCGACAGGGTGAGGATACGCAGTATTTT. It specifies CSATTRQGEDTQYF.

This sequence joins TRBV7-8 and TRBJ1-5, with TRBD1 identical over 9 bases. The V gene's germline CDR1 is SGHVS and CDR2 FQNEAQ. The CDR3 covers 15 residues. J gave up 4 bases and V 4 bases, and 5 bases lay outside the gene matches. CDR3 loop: CASSSWDRENQPQHF. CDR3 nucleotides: TGTGCCAGCAGCTCCTGGGACAGGGAAAATCAGCCCCAGCATTTT.

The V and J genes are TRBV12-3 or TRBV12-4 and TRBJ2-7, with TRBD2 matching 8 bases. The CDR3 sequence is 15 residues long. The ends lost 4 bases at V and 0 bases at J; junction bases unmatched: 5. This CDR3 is CASSSPGTSSYEQYF. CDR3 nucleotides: TGTGCCAGCAGTTCCCCCGGGACTAGCTCCTACGAGCAGTACTTC.

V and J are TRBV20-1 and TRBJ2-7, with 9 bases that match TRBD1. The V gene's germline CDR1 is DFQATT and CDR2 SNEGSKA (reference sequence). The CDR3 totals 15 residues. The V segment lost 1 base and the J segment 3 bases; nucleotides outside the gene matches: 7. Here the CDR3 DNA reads TGCAGTGCTAGAGTCGACAGGGGGGAGGGCTACGAGCAGTACTTC. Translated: CSARVDRGEGYEQYF.

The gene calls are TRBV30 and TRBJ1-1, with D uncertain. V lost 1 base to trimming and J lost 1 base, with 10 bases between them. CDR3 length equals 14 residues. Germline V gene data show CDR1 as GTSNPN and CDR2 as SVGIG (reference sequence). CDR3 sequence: CAWSAGRPNTEAFF. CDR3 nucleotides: TGTGCCTGGAGTGCAGGTCGGCCGAACACTGAAGCTTTCTTT.

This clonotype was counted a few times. The CDR3, as DNA: TGCAGGTTAGCGGGGAGGTACAATGAGCAGTTCTTC. Amino acid sequence: CRLAGRYNEQFF. This sequence joins TRBV20-1 and TRBJ2-1, with TRBD2 matching 8 bases. The CDR3 spans 12 residues. Germline values: CDR1 DFQATT, CDR2 SNEGSKA (reference sequence).

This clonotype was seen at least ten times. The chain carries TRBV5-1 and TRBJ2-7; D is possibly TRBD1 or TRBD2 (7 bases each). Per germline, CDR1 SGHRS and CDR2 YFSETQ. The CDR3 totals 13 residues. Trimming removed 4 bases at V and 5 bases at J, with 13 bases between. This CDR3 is CASSPSGGDEQYF. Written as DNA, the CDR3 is TGCGCCAGCAGCCCCTCAGGGGGGGACGAGCAGTACTTC.

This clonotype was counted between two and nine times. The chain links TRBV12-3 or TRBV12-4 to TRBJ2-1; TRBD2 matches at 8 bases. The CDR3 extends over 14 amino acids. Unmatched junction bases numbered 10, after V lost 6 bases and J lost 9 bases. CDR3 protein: CASRPGLGAGEQFF. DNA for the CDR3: TGTGCCAGCAGGCCGGGACTAGGGGCTGGTGAGCAGTTCTTC.

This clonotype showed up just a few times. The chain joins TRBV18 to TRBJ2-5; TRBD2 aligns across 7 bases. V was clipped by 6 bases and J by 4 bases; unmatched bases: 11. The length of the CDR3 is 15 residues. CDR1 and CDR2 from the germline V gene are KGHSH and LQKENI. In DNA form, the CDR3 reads TGTGCCAGCTCCAATTTTGGCGGGGGAACAGAGACCCAGTACTTC. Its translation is CASSNFGGGTETQYF.

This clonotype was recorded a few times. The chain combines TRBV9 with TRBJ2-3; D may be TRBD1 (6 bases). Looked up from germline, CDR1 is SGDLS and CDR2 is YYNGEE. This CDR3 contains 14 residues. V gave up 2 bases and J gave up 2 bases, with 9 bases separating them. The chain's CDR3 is CASSVTGHTDTQYF. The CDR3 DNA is TGTGCCAGCAGCGTCACAGGGCACACAGATACGCAGTATTTT.

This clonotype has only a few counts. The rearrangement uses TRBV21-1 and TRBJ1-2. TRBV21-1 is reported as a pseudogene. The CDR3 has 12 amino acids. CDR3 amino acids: CARVRPDYGYTF. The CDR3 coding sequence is TGTGCCAGGGTAAGACCAGACTATGGCTACACCTTC.

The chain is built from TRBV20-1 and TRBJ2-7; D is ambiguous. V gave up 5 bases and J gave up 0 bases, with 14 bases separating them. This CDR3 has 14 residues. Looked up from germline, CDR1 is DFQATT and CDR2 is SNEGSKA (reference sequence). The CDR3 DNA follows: TGCAGTGCTGAAACAGAGAAAAGCTCCTACGAGCAGTACTTC. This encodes CSAETEKSSYEQYF.

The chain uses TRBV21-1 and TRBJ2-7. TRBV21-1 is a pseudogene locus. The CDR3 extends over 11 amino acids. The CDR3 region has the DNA TGTGCCAGCAGCAGGGATATGAGACAGTACTTC. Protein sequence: CASSRDMRQYF.

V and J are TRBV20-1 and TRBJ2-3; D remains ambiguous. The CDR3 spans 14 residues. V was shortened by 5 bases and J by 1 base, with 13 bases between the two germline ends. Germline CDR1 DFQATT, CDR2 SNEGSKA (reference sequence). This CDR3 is CSALNPGGTDTQYF. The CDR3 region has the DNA TGCAGTGCTTTGAACCCCGGTGGCACAGATACGCAGTATTTT.

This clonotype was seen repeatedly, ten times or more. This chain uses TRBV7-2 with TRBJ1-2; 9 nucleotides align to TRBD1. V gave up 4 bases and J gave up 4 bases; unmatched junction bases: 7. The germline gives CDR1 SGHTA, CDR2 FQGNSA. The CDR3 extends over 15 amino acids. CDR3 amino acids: CASSSRTGEGYGYTF. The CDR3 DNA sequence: TGTGCCAGCAGCTCCCGGACAGGGGAGGGCTATGGCTACACCTTC.

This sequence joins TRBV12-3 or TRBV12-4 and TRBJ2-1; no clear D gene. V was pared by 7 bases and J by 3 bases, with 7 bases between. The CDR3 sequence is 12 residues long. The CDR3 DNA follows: TGTGCCAGCACAGTGGACTACAATGAGCAGTTCTTC. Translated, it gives CASTVDYNEQFF.

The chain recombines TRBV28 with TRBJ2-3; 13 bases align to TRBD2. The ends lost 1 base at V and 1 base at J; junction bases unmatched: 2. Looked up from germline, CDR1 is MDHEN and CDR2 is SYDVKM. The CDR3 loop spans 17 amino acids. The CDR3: CASSLFGLAGGTDTQYF. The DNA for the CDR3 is TGTGCCAGCAGTTTATTTGGACTAGCGGGGGGCACAGATACGCAGTATTTT.

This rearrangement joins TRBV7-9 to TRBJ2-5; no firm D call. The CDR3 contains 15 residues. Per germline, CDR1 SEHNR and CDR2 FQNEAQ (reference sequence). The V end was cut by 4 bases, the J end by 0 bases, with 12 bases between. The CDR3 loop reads CASSYTAGYQETQYF. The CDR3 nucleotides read TGTGCCAGCAGCTACACCGCCGGGTACCAAGAGACCCAGTACTTC. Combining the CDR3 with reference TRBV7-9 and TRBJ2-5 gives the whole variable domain DTGVSQNPRHKITKRGQNVTFRCDPISEHNRLYWYRQTLGQGPEFLTYFQNEAQLEKSRLLSDRFSAERPKGSFSTLEIQRTEQGDSAMYLCASSYTAGYQETQYFGPGTRLLVL.

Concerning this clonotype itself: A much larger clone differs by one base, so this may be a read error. The CDR3 sequence: CAITREWEGLIPYEQYF. The CDR3 coding sequence is TGTGCCATCACAAGGGAGTGGGAGGGCCTAATACCCTACGAGCAGTACTTC. The rearrangement uses TRBV10-3 and TRBJ2-7; 7 bases are a match to TRBD2. CDR3 length equals 17 residues. The V gene's germline CDR1 is ENHRY and CDR2 SYGVKD. J lost 2 bases, V lost 7 bases, and 17 bases had no gene match.

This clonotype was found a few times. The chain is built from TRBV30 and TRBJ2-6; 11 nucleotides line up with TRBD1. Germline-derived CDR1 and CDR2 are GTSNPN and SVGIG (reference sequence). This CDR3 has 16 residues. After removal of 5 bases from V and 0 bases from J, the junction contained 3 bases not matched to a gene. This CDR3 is CAWRTGGFSGANVLTF. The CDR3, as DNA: TGTGCCTGGCGGACAGGGGGCTTCTCTGGGGCCAACGTCCTGACTTTC.

The CDR3 protein is CASSSGTSGSPREQYF. The CDR3 nucleotides read TGTGCCAGCAGCAGCGGGACTAGCGGGAGTCCTCGCGAGCAGTACTTC. The chain employs TRBV7-2 and TRBJ2-5; 14 bases line up with TRBD2. The J call is in doubt because the DNA end fits TRBJ2-7 better. CDR3 length equals 16 residues. Germline-derived CDR1 and CDR2 are SGHTA and FQGNSA.

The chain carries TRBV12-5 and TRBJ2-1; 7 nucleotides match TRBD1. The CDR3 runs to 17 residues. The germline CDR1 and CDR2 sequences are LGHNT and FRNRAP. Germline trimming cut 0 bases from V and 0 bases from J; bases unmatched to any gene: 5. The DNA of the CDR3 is TGTGCTAGTGGTTTGGTACCGGACAGGAGCTCCTACAATGAGCAGTTCTTC. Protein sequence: CASGLVPDRSSYNEQFF.

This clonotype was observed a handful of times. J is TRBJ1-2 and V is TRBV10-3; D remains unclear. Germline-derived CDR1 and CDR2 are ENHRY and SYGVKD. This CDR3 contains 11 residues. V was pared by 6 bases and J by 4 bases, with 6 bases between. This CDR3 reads CAIRELYGYTF. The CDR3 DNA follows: TGTGCCATCAGGGAACTCTATGGCTACACCTTC.